The 25 T cell receptor beta chains below come from one sample, sequenced in a study of shared clonotypes between healthy human individuals. Profiling relied on immunoSEQ multiplex PCR, and the TCRdb table lists in-frame clones only, not all of them. The data hold 2,500,000 or so clones, with around 93% observed a single time. Material: naive CD4+ T cells from PBMCs. The subset denotes: CD45RA+ positively selected. The receptors were sampled from a man younger than 35 in good health. Some clones in this sample may be carry-over from other donors' samples.

The chain has TRBV28 and TRBJ1-2; TRBD1 aligns across 7 bases. This CDR3 spans 13 amino acids. Trimming took 4 bases from V and 5 from J; bases not matched to a gene: 4. Germline CDR1 and CDR2: MDHEN and SYDVKM. The CDR3 nucleotides are TGTGCCAGCAGTTCGACAGGGAAATATGGCTACACCTTC. Its protein is CASSSTGKYGYTF.

The chain has TRBV7-3 and TRBJ2-7; D unresolved. The germline gives CDR1 SGHTA, CDR2 FQGTGA. Trimming took 4 bases from V and 0 from J, leaving 10 bases between them. This CDR3 is built from 14 residues. The CDR3 DNA sequence: TGTGCCAGCAGCTCCTACGGCCACTCCTACGAGCAGTACTTC. Translating it yields CASSSYGHSYEQYF. Drawing the rest from reference TRBV7-3 and TRBJ2-7, the complete variable domain is GAGVSQTPSNKVTEKGKYVELRCDPISGHTALYWYRQSLGQGPEFLIYFQGTGAADDSGLPNDRFFAVRPEGSVSTLKIQRTERGDSAVYLCASSSYGHSYEQYFGPGTRLTVT.

The chain links TRBV6-1 to TRBJ2-7; TRBD2 is a possible D gene (5 bases). Germline V gives CDR1 MNHNS, CDR2 SASEGT. Trimming stripped 7 bases from V and 5 bases from J, with 15 bases between. The CDR3 is 13 residues long. The CDR3 spells CASTVAPGDEQYF. In DNA form, the CDR3 reads TGTGCCAGCACCGTAGCGCCAGGCGACGAGCAGTACTTC.

This chain links TRBV6-6 with TRBJ2-7; either TRBD1 or TRBD2 may fit D (5 bases each). The CDR3 is 14 residues long. V lost 6 bases and J lost 0, with 12 bases in between. Germline assignment: CDR1 MNHNY and CDR2 SVGAGI (reference sequence). CDR3 sequence: CASRRGTASYEQYF. CDR3 DNA sequence: TGTGCCAGCAGACGAGGGACGGCCTCCTACGAGCAGTACTTC.

The chain recombines TRBV19 with TRBJ2-3; D is uncertain. V lost 5 bases, J lost 0 bases, and 6 bases lay in between. The CDR3 length is 13 residues. The germline V gene has CDR1 LNHDA and CDR2 SQIVND (reference sequence). CDR3 DNA sequence: TGTGCCAGTAGTGAGGCTAGCACAGATACGCAGTATTTT. This codes for CASSEASTDTQYF. The variable domain in full, with the rest retrieved from reference TRBV19 and TRBJ2-3, is DGGITQSPKYLFRKEGQNVTLSCEQNLNHDAMYWYRQDPGQGLRLIYYSQIVNDFQKGDIAEGYSVSREKKESFPLTVTSAQKNPTAFYLCASSEASTDTQYFGPGTRLTVL.

The chain links TRBV5-1 to TRBJ2-7; D possibly corresponds to TRBD2 (5 bases). Germline V gene data show CDR1 as SGHRS and CDR2 as YFSETQ. This CDR3 has 15 amino acids. Between the trimmed V and J ends, which lost 4 bases and 2 bases, there was a span of 16 bases. DNA for the CDR3: TGCGCCAGCAGCCCCTCTCTAAGCGGAACCTACGAGCAGTACTTC. Amino acid sequence: CASSPSLSGTYEQYF. Using reference TRBV5-1 and TRBJ2-7 for the parts outside the CDR3, the full variable domain is KAGVTQTPRYLIKTRGQQVTLSCSPISGHRSVSWYQQTPGQGLQFLFEYFSETQRNKGNFPGRFSGRQFSNSRSEMNVSTLELGDSALYLCASSPSLSGTYEQYFGPGTRLTVT.

The chain is built from TRBV6-5 and TRBJ2-3; 8 nucleotides agree with TRBD2. Germline values: CDR1 MNHEY, CDR2 SVGAGI. The CDR3 is 14 amino acids. Trimming removed 6 bases from V and 6 bases from J; junction bases left unmatched: 8. The CDR3 spells CASSLSGRVDTQYF. The CDR3 nucleotides are TGTGCCAGCAGCTTAAGCGGGAGAGTTGATACGCAGTATTTT.

In the case of this clone: Other DNA sequences in this specimen translate into the identical CDR3. This sequence joins TRBV9 and TRBJ2-5, with D maybe TRBD1 (6 bases). The V and J ends lost 0 bases and 1 base respectively, with 7 bases between them. The CDR3 spans 14 residues. CDR1 SGDLS and CDR2 YYNGEE come from the germline V gene. CDR3 nucleotides: TGTGCCAGCAGCGTAGTAGGGGGCCAAGAGACCCAGTACTTC. It encodes CASSVVGGQETQYF.

This chain uses TRBV4-3 with TRBJ2-5; a possible D gene is TRBD2 (6 bases). Trimming stripped 2 bases from V and 5 bases from J, with 15 bases between. The CDR3 has 15 residues. Germline V gene sequence: CDR1 LGHNA, CDR2 YSLEER. The CDR3 sequence is CASSQNSGGFETQYF. The CDR3 nucleotides read TGCGCCAGCAGCCAAAACAGCGGAGGGTTCGAGACCCAGTACTTC.

The rearrangement joins TRBV4-1 to TRBJ1-1; 7 bases are a match to TRBD1. Losses at the gene ends were 1 base for V and 4 bases for J; bases not matched to a gene: 6. The CDR3 has 15 residues. Germline CDR1 MGHRA, CDR2 YSYEKL. CDR3 nucleotide sequence: TGCGCCAGCAGCCAAGGACAGGAGGGGGCCACTGAAGCTTTCTTT. Amino acids: CASSQGQEGATEAFF.

This chain links TRBV21-1 with TRBJ1-2. TRBV21-1 is a recognized pseudogene. This CDR3 has 14 amino acids. As DNA, the CDR3 is TGTGCCAGCAGCAAGCCGGGACTGACATATGGCTACACCTTC. Encoded protein: CASSKPGLTYGYTF.

V usage is TRBV6-6 and J usage is TRBJ2-3; TRBD2 matches 10 bases. Germline lookup yields CDR1 MNHNY and CDR2 SVGAGI (reference sequence). V was pared by 2 bases and J by 10 bases, with 9 bases of the junction left unmatched. The CDR3 is made up of 15 amino acids. CDR3: CASSYLAGAVPAQYF. CDR3 bases: TGTGCCAGCAGTTACCTAGCGGGAGCGGTCCCCGCGCAGTATTTT.

The chain employs TRBV5-6 and TRBJ1-3; D perhaps matches TRBD1 (6 bases). CDR1 is SGHDT and CDR2 is YYEEEE in the germline V gene. Trimming cost V 0 bases and J 0 bases, with 16 bases left between them. The length of the CDR3 is 18 residues. The CDR3: CASSLVGGELGSGNTIYF. CDR3 DNA: TGTGCCAGCAGCTTGGTAGGGGGGGAACTTGGCTCTGGAAACACCATATATTTT.

CDR3 region: CSVEERGADTQYF. Written as DNA, the CDR3 is TGCAGCGTTGAAGAACGGGGGGCAGATACGCAGTATTTT. V is TRBV29-1 and J is TRBJ2-3; 7 bases fit TRBD2. Per germline, CDR1 SQVTM and CDR2 ANQGSEA. This CDR3 spans 13 amino acids. V shed 0 bases, J shed 4 bases, and the junction held 1 base outside the gene matches.

This rearrangement joins TRBV5-6 to TRBJ1-2, with TRBD1 identical over 9 bases. J was trimmed by 7 bases and V by 3 bases; bases with no gene match: 7. Germline V gene data show CDR1 as SGHDT and CDR2 as YYEEEE. The CDR3 spans 14 residues. The CDR3 is CASSYEQGAGGYTF. As DNA, the CDR3 is TGTGCCAGCAGCTACGAACAGGGGGCCGGTGGCTACACCTTC.

The chain combines TRBV15 with TRBJ2-7; D possibly uses TRBD1 or TRBD2 (5 bases each). The length of the CDR3 is 17 residues. V was shortened by 3 bases and J by 1 base, with 19 bases between the two germline ends. The germline gives CDR1 LNHNV, CDR2 YYDKDF (reference sequence). The CDR3 DNA reads as TGTGCCACCAGCAGTGCCCTGGGACGCCCGAAGTCCTACGAGCAGTACTTC. It is translated as CATSSALGRPKSYEQYF.

This chain uses TRBV6-1 with TRBJ2-1, with D unclear. The CDR3 runs to 15 residues. Trimming pared 2 bases from V and 0 bases from J, leaving 8 bases between. Germline-derived CDR1 and CDR2 are MNHNS and SASEGT. The CDR3 sequence is CASSELGGSYNEQFF. DNA for the CDR3: TGTGCCAGCAGTGAACTAGGCGGCTCCTACAATGAGCAGTTCTTC.

This chain links TRBV28 with TRBJ1-2; TRBD1 is a possible D gene (6 bases). The CDR3 is 14 amino acids. CDR1 MDHEN and CDR2 SYDVKM come from the germline V gene. The V end lost 7 bases, the J end lost 4 bases, and 16 bases lay between the germline ends. The CDR3 DNA is TGTGCCAGCACCTCCGGGACATCAGTCTATGGCTACACCTTC. The encoded protein is CASTSGTSVYGYTF.

This clone was observed once. DNA of the CDR3: TGCGCCAGCAGCTTGGTAGGGTTCGACACTGAAGCTTTCTTT. Translated: CASSLVGFDTEAFF. The V call is TRBV5-1, the J call TRBJ1-1; D is unclear. CDR1 SGHRS and CDR2 YFSETQ come from the germline V gene. Trimming shortened V by 0 bases and J by 3 bases, and 9 bases separated the two germline ends. The CDR3 loop spans 14 amino acids.

Concerning this clone itself: The sample contains more than one DNA sequence encoding this CDR3. The genes are TRBV6-6 and TRBJ1-2; D possibly corresponds to TRBD1 (5 bases). Germline values: CDR1 MNHNY, CDR2 SVGAGI (reference sequence). The germline V and J ends were trimmed by 5 bases and 5 bases, with 21 bases remaining between them. This CDR3 spans 16 amino acids. DNA for the CDR3: TGTGCCAGCAGTCCCTTTATGGCAGGGCAAAATTATGGCTACACCTTC. Translated: CASSPFMAGQNYGYTF.

The chain uses TRBV4-2 and TRBJ2-5, with a tentative D call TRBD2 (6 bases). CDR1 is LGHNA, CDR2 YNFKEQ, per germline. V was clipped by 5 bases and J by 4 bases, with 11 bases between them. The CDR3 length is 13 residues. Here the CDR3 DNA reads TGTGCCAGCAGCTGGCGGGAAGGAGAGACCCAGTACTTC. It encodes CASSWREGETQYF.

The chain is built from TRBV11-2 and TRBJ2-7, with 7 positions matching TRBD2. The CDR3 spans 17 residues. Germline CDR1 and CDR2: SGHAT and FQNNGV. Trimming took 0 bases from V and 1 from J; bases not matched to a gene: 9. CDR3: CASSLEWGGSRSYEQYF. As DNA, the CDR3 is TGTGCCAGCAGCTTAGAATGGGGCGGGAGTAGGTCCTACGAGCAGTACTTC.

As for this clone: Within the sample, other DNA sequences also encode this same CDR3. The CDR3 bases are TGCGCCAGCAGCTTCGGACAGGGAGAGACCCAGTACTTC. This translates into CASSFGQGETQYF. The chain is built from TRBV5-1 and TRBJ2-5; 8 nucleotides match TRBD1. The ends lost 2 bases at V and 4 bases at J; junction bases unmatched: 1. The germline V gene encodes CDR1 SGHRS and CDR2 YFSETQ. There are 13 residues in the CDR3.

The chain links TRBV6-4 to TRBJ1-1, with 8 bases lining up with TRBD1. V gave up 6 bases and J gave up 4 bases; unmatched junction bases: 10. Germline CDR1 MRHNA, CDR2 SNTAGT. The CDR3 extends over 15 amino acids. CDR3 in amino acids: CASSPDRGRFTEAFF. The CDR3 DNA sequence: TGTGCCAGCAGCCCTGACAGGGGAAGATTCACTGAAGCTTTCTTT.

Concerning this clone itself: Other DNA sequences in this sample translate to the same CDR3. The rearrangement links TRBV5-1 to TRBJ2-7; TRBD2 matches at 11 bases. Unmatched junction bases numbered 2, after V lost 0 bases and J lost 6 bases. Germline V gives CDR1 SGHRS, CDR2 YFSETQ. This CDR3 is 14 amino acids long. CDR3 DNA: TGCGCCAGCAGCTTGGCGCTAGCGGGAGGCGAGCAGTACTTC. This translates into CASSLALAGGEQYF.